This T cell receptor beta chain was recorded in a study of post-analysis software for immune sequencing data. Notes on the study in general: Roughly five TRBV segments appeared more often in patients than in controls, and TRBV5-6, TRBV5-1 and TRBV20-1 were among these. Relative to controls, patients with multiple sclerosis showed significantly lower normalized Chao1 diversity.

The authors incorporated unique molecular identifiers into the TCR beta cDNA libraries. Out of 1 to 10 million T cells, about 520,000 cDNA molecules were generated. TCRdb called the PCR reads again in MiXCR, with one record for every CDR3 protein. The table shows roughly 430,000 distinct CDR3 sequences, with 30% to 45% occurring only once. Comments on this clonotype: Its antigen is unknown. A read error may produce the germline difference seen at one junction end.

The CDR3 has 16 amino acids. The V gene's germline CDR1 is MNHEY and CDR2 SVGEGT. The sample comprised blood. The rearrangement links TRBV6-2 or TRBV6-3 to TRBJ1-5, with TRBD1 as a possible D gene (5 bases). The receptor was derived from a girl aged 2 to 9 with multiple sclerosis. CDR3 region: CASSHSIGQGNQPQHF. CDR3 in DNA: TGTGCCAGCAGTCACTCGATAGGCCAGGGTAATCAGCCCCAGCATTTT.